This entry concerns a single T cell receptor (beta chain). What it binds is unknown. This record comes from a study of siplizumab effects on memory and regulatory T cells. Overall study results and limits: Alloreactive sequences traceable to unstimulated CD4+ memory cells were significantly reduced by siplizumab. Researchers could not give a naive or memory phenotype to roughly 75-97% of proliferating CD4+ or CD8+ clones. Researchers did not confirm the suppressive function of proliferating Tregs from siplizumab cultures.

The CDR3 is 14 residues long. The V gene's germline CDR1 is LNHDA and CDR2 SQIVND (reference sequence). The ends were cut back, 9 bases at V and 1 base at J, with 12 bases in the middle. Produced via immunoSEQ multiplex PCR; TCRdb's table is partial and in-frame only. The repertoire consists of roughly 50,000 clones, with about 97% occurring once and the leading ten covering 0.55% to 0.65%. The sample comprised naive CD4+ T cells sorted from blood. The sequence derives from a human donor in good health. The chain combines TRBV19 with TRBJ2-2, with D possibly TRBD2 on 5 matching bases. CDR3 residues: CASAWERNTGELFF. CDR3 coding DNA: TGTGCCAGCGCCTGGGAGCGGAACACCGGGGAGCTGTTTTTT.